The 5 T cell receptor beta chains below come from one sample, sequenced in a study of PD-1 blockade in classical Hodgkin lymphoma (dated by TCRdb to the early 2020s). Library preparation used the immunoSEQ multiplex PCR assay. TCRdb stores this immuneACCESS table with in-frame sequences only. Part of the clones is absent; in the studies checked, under half of the shortfall reflects unresolved V genes, and no reason is known for the rest. In all, the sample holds 25,000 to 35,000 clones, and 70% to 80% of those were seen once. The top ten clonotypes cover more than 3% of the sample. The time point label for this specimen denotes: cycle 4 day 1 (C4D1), after 5 to 7 weeks of nivolumab. Every trial patient had relapsed following autologous stem cell transplantation, and prior brentuximab vedotin exposure was what differed among cohorts A, B and C. Specimen: peripheral blood mononuclear cells (PBMCs), collected before the fourth cycle of nivolumab. The source is a human donor with classical Hodgkin lymphoma.

This chain joins TRBV7-9 and TRBJ1-2; D remains ambiguous. The ends were cut back, 2 bases at V and 7 bases at J, with 14 bases in the middle. Germline loops: CDR1 SEHNR, CDR2 FQNEAQ (reference sequence). This CDR3 contains 14 residues. The CDR3 nucleotides read TGTGCCAGCAGCTTATCCCTGGGAGACGGTGGCTACACCTTC. Its protein product is CASSLSLGDGGYTF.

This clone was seen a single time. V usage is TRBV19 and J usage is TRBJ2-1; D gene uncertain. From germline, CDR1 is LNHDA and CDR2 SQIVND (reference sequence). The CDR3 covers 14 residues. Between the trimmed V and J ends, which lost 4 bases and 9 bases, there was a span of 16 bases. The CDR3 spells CASSTYGDFGEQFF. The CDR3 DNA sequence: TGTGCCAGTAGTACGTATGGTGATTTTGGTGAGCAGTTCTTC. The whole variable domain, remainder taken from reference TRBV19 and TRBJ2-1, is DGGITQSPKYLFRKEGQNVTLSCEQNLNHDAMYWYRQDPGQGLRLIYYSQIVNDFQKGDIAEGYSVSREKKESFPLTVTSAQKNPTAFYLCASSTYGDFGEQFFGPGTRLTVL.

The rearrangement uses TRBV16 and TRBJ1-2; 10 bases match TRBD1. Trimming cost V 0 bases and J 4 bases; bases outside gene matches: 8. CDR3 length: 17 residues. Germline CDR1 KGHSY, CDR2 FQNENV. In nucleotides, the CDR3 is TGTGCCAGCAGCCAATCGATCGGGACAGGGGACGCCTATGGCTACACCTTC. Its translation is CASSQSIGTGDAYGYTF.

The rearrangement uses TRBV4-3 and TRBJ2-2; perhaps TRBD2 as D (6 bases). The germline V gene has CDR1 LGHNA and CDR2 YSLEER. The germline V and J ends were trimmed by 4 bases and 6 bases, with 12 bases remaining between them. The CDR3 has 14 residues. The CDR3 here is CASSLWRGAGELFF. The CDR3 DNA follows: TGCGCCAGCAGCCTCTGGCGGGGAGCCGGGGAGCTGTTTTTT.

The V call is TRBV27, the J call TRBJ1-2; no clear D. Germline V gene lookup returns CDR1 MNHEY and CDR2 SMNVEV (reference sequence). V was pared by 3 bases and J by 9 bases, with 17 bases between. The CDR3 consists of 14 residues. The chain's CDR3 is CASSFFLRDSSYTF. In DNA, the CDR3 is TGTGCCAGCAGTTTCTTTCTCCGTGACTCTAGCTACACCTTC.